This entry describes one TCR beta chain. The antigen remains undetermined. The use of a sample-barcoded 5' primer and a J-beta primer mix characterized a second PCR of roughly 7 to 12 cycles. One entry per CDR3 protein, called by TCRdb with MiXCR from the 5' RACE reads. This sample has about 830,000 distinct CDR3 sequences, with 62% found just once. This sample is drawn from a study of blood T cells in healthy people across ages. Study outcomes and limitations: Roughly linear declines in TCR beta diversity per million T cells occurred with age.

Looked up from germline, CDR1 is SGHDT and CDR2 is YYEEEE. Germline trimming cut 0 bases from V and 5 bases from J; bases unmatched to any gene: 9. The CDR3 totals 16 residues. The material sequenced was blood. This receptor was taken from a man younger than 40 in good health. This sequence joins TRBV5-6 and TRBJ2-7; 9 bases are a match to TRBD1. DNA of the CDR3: TGTGCCAGCAGCTTGGCCGGAGGGACAGGGATCAACGAGCAGTACTTC. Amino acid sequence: CASSLAGGTGINEQYF.